This T cell receptor (beta chain) was sequenced in a study of cytomegalovirus exposure and HLA in healthy donors. Study-level background: From HLA-typed donors, an early data release held 70 million to 100 million unique TCRs.

Note on this clone: Its antigen is unidentified.

The length of the CDR3 is 16 residues. Per the germline V gene, CDR1 is LNHNV and CDR2 is YYDKDF (reference sequence). The V and J ends lost 1 base and 1 base, in that order; junction bases with no gene match: 7. PCR was performed using 60 Vbeta and 13 Jbeta primers. Data came from immunoSEQ multiplex PCR; TCRdb stores just in-frame clones and leaves some out. The table includes around 100,000 clones, over 55% detected once. Study-level findings and limits: The productive fraction for most TCR beta V segments was about 90% or about 30% in an earlier analysis.

The J gene is TRBJ2-7, the V gene TRBV15; 7 nucleotides line up with TRBD2. Sequenced: PBMCs. The receptor comes from a woman aged 18-30 years in good health and CMV-seropositive. CDR3 DNA: TGTGCCACCAGCAGAGGGGCGGGAGCGAGGTCCTACGAGCAGTACTTC. Protein product: CATSRGAGARSYEQYF.